Described below is a single T cell receptor beta chain sequence and its context. The sample belongs to a study of glioma-infiltrating T cells after dendritic cell vaccination. Sequencing was performed with immunoSEQ multiplex PCR; in TCRdb, only in-frame clones are kept and a portion is missing. Of about 92,000 clones in the sample, about nine tenths are singletons; the top ten hold approximately 14%. The CDR3 is 15 residues long. Germline CDR1 and CDR2: SNHLY and FYNNEI. Germline trimming cut 6 bases from V and 1 base from J; bases unmatched to any gene: 7. Isocitrate dehydrogenase mutation was absent in all glioblastoma patients.

J is TRBJ2-7 and V is TRBV2; TRBD1 matches at 9 bases. Source: blood, taken before dendritic cell vaccination. The receptor comes from a human donor with glioblastoma. The CDR3 region has the DNA TGTGCCAGCAGGCCCGAAGGGACAGGGTCCTACGAGCAGTACTTC. Protein: CASRPEGTGSYEQYF.